This TCR beta chain appears in the sequencing data of a study of CD8 T cells in ankylosing spondylitis. Overall study results and limits: A motif in TCR beta, a set of 8 or 9 highly homologous variants, appeared characteristic of ankylosing spondylitis blood. Disease-linked clones were CD8+ and relatively rare in peripheral blood.

TCRdb independently ran MiXCR on the 5' RACE reads; one entry per CDR3 protein. The sample shows about 540,000 distinct CDR3 sequences, roughly 13% of them seen only once. J was trimmed by 11 bases and V by 7 bases; bases with no gene match: 10. Germline CDR1 MNHEY, CDR2 SVGEGT. The length of the CDR3 is 13 residues. This clonotype has only a few counts. Its antigen is still unknown. Sequencing was performed on blood, either unsorted or a sorted T cell fraction (not recorded which). The sequence derives from a male donor with ankylosing spondylitis. The V gene is TRBV6-2 or TRBV6-3, the J gene TRBJ1-1; 10 bases match TRBD1. CDR3 nucleotide sequence: TGTGCCAGCACCTTTGGGACAGGGGTTGATGCTTTCTTT. Translating it yields CASTFGTGVDAFF.